These 23 T cell receptor beta chains share one sample of origin, sequenced in a study of blood T cells in healthy people across ages. For the second PCR, which ran for about 6 to 12 cycles, a sample-barcoded 5' primer and a J-beta primer mix were used. A single record per CDR3 protein comes from TCRdb applying MiXCR to the 5' RACE reads. Of around 900,000 distinct CDR3 sequences detected, 51% appear once; the ten largest clones hold about 22%. Sequencing was performed on blood. The receptors were gathered from a woman in her sixties in good health.

The rearrangement joins TRBV5-1 to TRBJ2-3, with TRBD2 matching over 11 bases. Germline V gives CDR1 SGHRS, CDR2 YFSETQ. There are 17 residues in the CDR3. The junction had 6 bases not matched to a gene; V was cut back by 1 base and J by 2 bases. The CDR3 region has the DNA TGCGCCAGCAGCTTGTTTACTAGCGGGAGCACCACAGATACGCAGTATTTT. Amino acid sequence: CASSLFTSGSTTDTQYF.

This clonotype was seen a handful of times. This rearrangement joins TRBV20-1 to TRBJ2-5, with D possibly called TRBD1 or TRBD2 (5 bases each). The CDR3 contains 15 residues. Germline V CDR1 and CDR2: DFQATT, SNEGSKA (reference sequence). V was shortened by 6 bases and J by 5 bases, with 22 bases between the two germline ends. CDR3 protein: CSARPGGSRAETQYF. CDR3 nucleotide sequence: TGCAGTGCCCGCCCTGGGGGAAGTAGGGCGGAGACCCAGTACTTC.

The genes are TRBV20-1 and TRBJ2-5; possible D gene TRBD2, 6 bases. The J call may be wrong; the DNA end is better matched by TRBJ2-7. The CDR3 consists of 13 residues. From germline, CDR1 is DFQATT and CDR2 SNEGSKA (reference sequence). CDR3 sequence: CSASRGGTGEQYF. CDR3 DNA sequence: TGCAGTGCTAGTCGCGGAGGGACGGGCGAGCAGTACTTC.

The V and J genes are TRBV7-2 and TRBJ2-7, with D possibly being TRBD1 (6 bases). V was pared by 1 base and J by 6 bases, with 19 bases between. Germline V gene lookup returns CDR1 SGHTA and CDR2 FQGNSA. CDR3 length: 16 amino acids. CDR3 loop: CASSLGAQGTGREQYF. The DNA of the CDR3 is TGTGCCAGCAGCTTAGGCGCACAGGGAACAGGGCGCGAGCAGTACTTC.

The J gene is TRBJ2-1, the V gene TRBV5-1, with a possible D match to TRBD1 (5 bases). The CDR3 runs 13 residues. The germline V and J ends were trimmed by 5 bases and 4 bases, with 10 bases remaining between them. The germline V gene has CDR1 SGHRS and CDR2 YFSETQ. CDR3 in DNA: TGCGCCAGCAGAGGGGCTAAGTACAATGAGCAGTTCTTC. Its protein is CASRGAKYNEQFF.

The V gene is TRBV20-1, the J gene TRBJ2-1; tentative D call: TRBD2 (6 bases). There are 15 residues in the CDR3. The germline V gene has CDR1 DFQATT and CDR2 SNEGSKA (reference sequence). Trimming stripped 3 bases from V and 6 bases from J, with 18 bases between. The CDR3 is CSASDSRRGTNEQFF. Here the CDR3 DNA reads TGCAGTGCTAGTGACTCCCGGCGGGGTACCAATGAGCAGTTCTTC.

This clonotype was seen just once. The chain carries TRBV20-1 and TRBJ1-5; D not certain. In germline, CDR1 is DFQATT, CDR2 SNEGSKA (reference sequence). The length of the CDR3 is 12 residues. The V and J ends lost 5 bases and 5 bases respectively, with 10 bases between them. CDR3 amino acids: CSAAAADQPQHF. DNA of the CDR3: TGCAGTGCTGCCGCTGCCGATCAGCCCCAGCATTTT.

This clonotype was seen more than once but under ten times. The chain couples TRBV4-1 to TRBJ2-2, with D tentatively TRBD2 (6 bases). The V end was cut by 5 bases, the J end by 2 bases, with 15 bases between. This CDR3 is built from 16 residues. Germline V gene sequence: CDR1 MGHRA, CDR2 YSYEKL. In nucleotides, the CDR3 is TGCGCCAGCAGCGTTGGAGGGAGATATAACACCGGGGAGCTGTTTTTT. This translates into CASSVGGRYNTGELFF.

This clonotype was observed a handful of times. The chain has TRBV20-1 and TRBJ2-3; 7 bases agree with TRBD1. This CDR3 contains 10 residues. V shed 6 bases, J shed 6 bases, and the junction held 0 bases outside the gene matches. Germline V gene lookup returns CDR1 DFQATT and CDR2 SNEGSKA (reference sequence). In DNA form, the CDR3 reads TGCAGTGCCAGGGGGGATACGCAGTATTTT. Protein product: CSARGDTQYF.

The chain recombines TRBV19 with TRBJ2-1; TRBD2 aligns across 8 bases. V gave up 1 base and J gave up 9 bases; unmatched junction bases: 5. The CDR3 is 14 residues long. Germline-derived CDR1 and CDR2 are LNHDA and SQIVND (reference sequence). The CDR3 reads CASSIAGGPGEQFF. The CDR3 bases are TGTGCCAGTAGTATAGCGGGAGGGCCGGGTGAGCAGTTCTTC. Variable domain in full (rest from reference TRBV19 and TRBJ2-1): DGGITQSPKYLFRKEGQNVTLSCEQNLNHDAMYWYRQDPGQGLRLIYYSQIVNDFQKGDIAEGYSVSREKKESFPLTVTSAQKNPTAFYLCASSIAGGPGEQFFGPGTRLTVL.

The chain carries TRBV20-1 and TRBJ2-4, with D possibly TRBD1 on 6 matching bases. V dropped 5 bases and J dropped 7 bases, with 12 bases sitting between them. The CDR3 runs to 12 residues. Looked up from germline, CDR1 is DFQATT and CDR2 is SNEGSKA (reference sequence). CDR3 coding DNA: TGCAGTGCTCTAACAGGGTCGAACATTCAGTACTTC. Amino acid sequence: CSALTGSNIQYF.

This clonotype was counted a few times. The V and J genes are TRBV5-1 and TRBJ2-5; 9 nucleotides agree with TRBD2. The J call may be in error: the DNA end matches TRBJ2-7 better. CDR1 is SGHRS and CDR2 is YFSETQ in the germline V gene. CDR3 length: 15 residues. CDR3 sequence (DNA): TGCGCCAGCAGCTTGATCCAGCGGGAGGTCGGCGAGCAGTACTTC. Its protein product is CASSLIQREVGEQYF.

This CDR3 reads CASSLVRREAFF. Written as DNA, the CDR3 is TGTGCCAGCAGTTTAGTTCGCCGTGAAGCTTTCTTT. The rearrangement links TRBV12-3 or TRBV12-4 to TRBJ1-1, with D hard to call. V lost 1 base and J 7 bases, leaving 7 bases between the germline ends. The length of the CDR3 is 12 residues.

This clonotype was seen repeatedly, ten times or more. The chain is built from TRBV7-2 and TRBJ2-5; D unclear. V was pared by 6 bases and J by 3 bases, with 14 bases between. CDR3 length: 14 amino acids. The germline gives CDR1 SGHTA, CDR2 FQGNSA. CDR3 in amino acids: CASRPQTLEETQYF. CDR3 DNA: TGTGCCAGCAGGCCCCAGACGCTCGAAGAGACCCAGTACTTC.

The V gene is TRBV2, the J gene TRBJ2-3, with D tentatively TRBD2 (6 bases). Trimming removed 3 bases at V and 5 bases at J, with 9 bases between. Germline-derived CDR1 and CDR2 are SNHLY and FYNNEI. CDR3 length equals 13 residues. The CDR3 region is CASSEEEGDTQYF. The CDR3 DNA is TGTGCCAGCAGTGAGGAGGAGGGAGATACGCAGTATTTT. Together with reference TRBV2 and TRBJ2-3, the CDR3 gives the full variable domain: EPEVTQTPSHQVTQMGQEVILRCVPISNHLYFYWYRQILGQKVEFLVSFYNNEISEKSEIFDDQFSVERPDGSNFTLKIRSTKLEDSAMYFCASSEEEGDTQYFGPGTRLTVL.

The chain recombines TRBV6-1 with TRBJ2-5, with D perhaps TRBD1 (7 bases). Trimming pared 4 bases from V and 11 bases from J, leaving 32 bases between. The CDR3 is 18 residues long. Germline values: CDR1 MNHNS, CDR2 SASEGT. The CDR3 loop reads CASSARQGEMVTRNEQYF. The DNA for the CDR3 is TGTGCCAGCAGTGCACGGCAGGGGGAGATGGTGACTAGAAATGAGCAGTACTTC.

V is TRBV5-6 and J is TRBJ2-3; tentatively, D is TRBD2 (6 bases). V lost 2 bases and J 3 bases, leaving 13 bases between the germline ends. The length of the CDR3 is 15 residues. Germline V gene sequence: CDR1 SGHDT, CDR2 YYEEEE. CDR3 coding DNA: TGTGCCAGCAGCTTCCTAACGGGAGTAACAGATACGCAGTATTTT. This translates into CASSFLTGVTDTQYF.

The chain is built from TRBV20-1 and TRBJ2-1, with D perhaps matching TRBD1 (5 bases). Judging by the DNA end, TRBJ2-7 fits better; the J call may be wrong. Germline CDR1 is DFQATT and CDR2 is SNEGSKA (reference sequence). CDR3 length: 13 residues. The CDR3 coding sequence is TGCAGTGCCACCATAGGGGTATACAATGAGCAGTACTTC. Translation: CSATIGVYNEQYF.

The chain is built from TRBV20-1 and TRBJ1-2, with 9 nucleotides matching TRBD1. Trimming removed 7 bases from V and 3 bases from J; junction bases left unmatched: 3. Germline CDR1 reads DFQATT; CDR2 reads SNEGSKA (reference sequence). This CDR3 is built from 12 residues. The CDR3 DNA follows: TGCAGTGGGGACAGGGACGACTATGGCTACACCTTC. It encodes CSGDRDDYGYTF.

The chain carries TRBV29-1 and TRBJ2-3; D is possibly TRBD2 (6 bases). Germline CDR1 is SQVTM and CDR2 is ANQGSEA. CDR3 length equals 12 residues. With 7 bases removed from V and 4 bases from J, the gap between germline ends came to 12 bases. CDR3 sequence: CSAAGWADTQYF. The CDR3 DNA is TGCAGCGCGGCGGGGTGGGCAGATACGCAGTATTTT.

The V and J genes are TRBV28 and TRBJ2-1, with D perhaps TRBD2 (6 bases). This CDR3 is built from 14 residues. Germline lookup yields CDR1 MDHEN and CDR2 SYDVKM. V lost 3 bases and J lost 6, with 12 bases in between. The CDR3 DNA reads TGTGCCAGCAGTTTCGGAGGGGTAGGCAATGAGCAGTTCTTC. Translating it yields CASSFGGVGNEQFF.

Worth noting for this clonotype: Mismatch with germline at one junction end may stem from a read error. The chain combines TRBV3-1 with TRBJ1-4; D is uncertain. The germline V gene encodes CDR1 LGHDT and CDR2 YNNKEL (reference sequence). The CDR3 consists of 16 residues. This CDR3 reads CASSQDLTTRNAKLFF. In DNA form, the CDR3 reads TGTGCCAGCAGCCAAGATCTGACGACACGTAATGCAAAACTGTTTTTT.

In its sample, this clonotype was seen once. The rearrangement joins TRBV5-1 to TRBJ2-3; D is ambiguous. The germline V gene encodes CDR1 SGHRS and CDR2 YFSETQ. This CDR3 has 14 residues. The ends were cut back, 4 bases at V and 2 bases at J, with 11 bases in the middle. CDR3 in amino acids: CASSPPDVTDTQYF. DNA of the CDR3: TGCGCCAGCAGCCCCCCGGACGTCACAGATACGCAGTATTTT.